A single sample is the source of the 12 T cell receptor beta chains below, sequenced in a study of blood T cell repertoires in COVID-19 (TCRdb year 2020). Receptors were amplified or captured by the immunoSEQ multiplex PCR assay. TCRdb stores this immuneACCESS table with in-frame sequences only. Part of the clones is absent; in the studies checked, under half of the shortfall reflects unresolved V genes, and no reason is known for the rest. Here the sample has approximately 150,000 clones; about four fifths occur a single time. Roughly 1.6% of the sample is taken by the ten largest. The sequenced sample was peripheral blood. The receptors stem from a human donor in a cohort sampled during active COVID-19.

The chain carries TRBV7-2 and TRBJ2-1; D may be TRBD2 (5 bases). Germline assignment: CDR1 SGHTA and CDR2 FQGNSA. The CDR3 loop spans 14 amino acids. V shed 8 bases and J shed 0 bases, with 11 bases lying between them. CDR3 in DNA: TGTGCCAGCCGAGCGGTAACCTCCTACAATGAGCAGTTCTTC. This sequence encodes CASRAVTSYNEQFF.

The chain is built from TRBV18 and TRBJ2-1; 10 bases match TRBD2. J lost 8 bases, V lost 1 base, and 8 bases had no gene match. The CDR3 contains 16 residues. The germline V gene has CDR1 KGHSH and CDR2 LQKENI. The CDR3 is CASSPRPLAGADEQFF. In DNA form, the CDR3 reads TGTGCCAGCTCACCACGCCCCCTAGCGGGAGCAGATGAGCAGTTCTTC. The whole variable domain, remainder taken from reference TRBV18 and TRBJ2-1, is NAGVMQNPRHLVRRRGQEARLRCSPMKGHSHVYWYRQLPEEGLKFMVYLQKENIIDESGMPKERFSAEFPKEGPSILRIQQVVRGDSAAYFCASSPRPLAGADEQFFGPGTRLTVL.

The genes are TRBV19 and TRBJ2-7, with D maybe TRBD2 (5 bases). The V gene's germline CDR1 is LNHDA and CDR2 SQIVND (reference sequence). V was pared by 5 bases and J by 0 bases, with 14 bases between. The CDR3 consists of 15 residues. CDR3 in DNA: TGTGCCAGTAGTGCCAAAGGACTCAACTCCTACGAGCAGTACTTC. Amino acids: CASSAKGLNSYEQYF.

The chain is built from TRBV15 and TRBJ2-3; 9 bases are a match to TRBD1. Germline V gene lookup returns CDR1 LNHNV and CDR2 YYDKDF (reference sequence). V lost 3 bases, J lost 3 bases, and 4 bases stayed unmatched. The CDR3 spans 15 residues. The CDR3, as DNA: TGTGCCACCAGCAGGGACAGGGGAAGTACAGATACGCAGTATTTT. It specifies CATSRDRGSTDTQYF.

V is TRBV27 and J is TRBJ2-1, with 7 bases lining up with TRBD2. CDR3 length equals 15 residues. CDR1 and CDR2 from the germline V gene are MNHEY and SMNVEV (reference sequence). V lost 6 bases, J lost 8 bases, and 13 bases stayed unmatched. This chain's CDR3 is CASSLGGTISHEQFF. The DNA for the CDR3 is TGTGCCAGCAGCCTAGGAGGGACTATTAGCCATGAGCAGTTCTTC.

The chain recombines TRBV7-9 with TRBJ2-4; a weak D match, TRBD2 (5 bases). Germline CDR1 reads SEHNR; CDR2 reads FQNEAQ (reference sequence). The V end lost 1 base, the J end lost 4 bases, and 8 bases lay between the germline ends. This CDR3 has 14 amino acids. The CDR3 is CASSLGTSKNIQYF. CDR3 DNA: TGTGCCAGCAGCTTAGGGACTTCTAAAAACATTCAGTACTTC.

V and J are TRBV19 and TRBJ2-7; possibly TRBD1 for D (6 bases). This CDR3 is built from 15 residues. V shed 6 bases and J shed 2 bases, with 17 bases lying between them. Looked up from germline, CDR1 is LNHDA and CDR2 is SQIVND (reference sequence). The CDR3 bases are TGTGCCAGTAGCCCGCTCCGACAGGTGCCCTACGAGCAGTACTTC. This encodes CASSPLRQVPYEQYF.

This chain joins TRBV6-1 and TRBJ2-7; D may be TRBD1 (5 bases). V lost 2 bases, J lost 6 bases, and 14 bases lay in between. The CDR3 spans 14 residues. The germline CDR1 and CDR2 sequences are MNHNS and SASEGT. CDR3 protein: CASSEHQGTSEQYF. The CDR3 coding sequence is TGTGCCAGCAGTGAACATCAGGGAACGAGCGAGCAGTACTTC.

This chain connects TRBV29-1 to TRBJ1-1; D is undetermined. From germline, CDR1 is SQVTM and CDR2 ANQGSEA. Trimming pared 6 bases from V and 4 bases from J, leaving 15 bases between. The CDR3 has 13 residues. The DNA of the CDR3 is TGCAGCGTAAGAGAGGCATCGGTCACTGAAGCTTTCTTT. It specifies CSVREASVTEAFF.

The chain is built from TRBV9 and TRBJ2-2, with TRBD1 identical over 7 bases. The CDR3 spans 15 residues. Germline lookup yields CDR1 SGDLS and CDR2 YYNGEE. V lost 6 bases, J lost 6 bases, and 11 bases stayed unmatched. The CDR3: CASTRDSYHSGELFF. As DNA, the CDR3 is TGTGCCAGCACTAGGGACAGCTACCATTCCGGGGAGCTGTTTTTT.

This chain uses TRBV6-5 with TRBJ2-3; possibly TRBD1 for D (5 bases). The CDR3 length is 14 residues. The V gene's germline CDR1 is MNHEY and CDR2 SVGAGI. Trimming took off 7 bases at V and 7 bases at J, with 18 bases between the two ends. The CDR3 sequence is CASTSRLGVNTQYF. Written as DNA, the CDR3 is TGTGCCAGCACCTCCCGGCTAGGGGTAAATACGCAGTATTTT.

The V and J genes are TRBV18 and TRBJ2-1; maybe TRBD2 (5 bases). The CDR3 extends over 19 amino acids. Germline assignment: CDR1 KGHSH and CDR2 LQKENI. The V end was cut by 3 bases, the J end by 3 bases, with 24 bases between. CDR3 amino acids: CASSPVRRAAQPYYNEQFF. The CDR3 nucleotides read TGTGCCAGCTCACCCGTCCGGCGGGCCGCACAACCTTACTACAATGAGCAGTTCTTC.